Described below is a single T cell receptor beta chain sequence and its context. What it binds is not known. This entry is derived from a study of cytomegalovirus exposure and HLA in healthy donors. The CDR3 has 15 amino acids. Losses at the gene ends were 4 bases for V and 3 bases for J; bases not matched to a gene: 9. Germline assignment: CDR1 SGHRS and CDR2 YFSETQ. PCR was performed using 60 Vbeta and 13 Jbeta primers. The table came from immunoSEQ multiplex PCR; TCRdb's copy has only in-frame clones and leaves some out. The profile covers roughly 150,000 clones, with roughly four fifths appearing a single time and 1.3% to 1.5% taken by the ten largest. Study conclusions and caveats: The majority of TCR sequences were rare, yet some public TCRs appeared in many donors.

The sample comprised PBMCs. The gene calls are TRBV5-1 and TRBJ2-7, with 8 bases matching TRBD1. The clonotype was recovered from a man between 18 and 35 years old in good health and CMV-seronegative. In nucleotides, the CDR3 is TGCGCCAGCAGCCTCCAGACAGGGGAGGTCTACGAGCAGTACTTC. Translated: CASSLQTGEVYEQYF.